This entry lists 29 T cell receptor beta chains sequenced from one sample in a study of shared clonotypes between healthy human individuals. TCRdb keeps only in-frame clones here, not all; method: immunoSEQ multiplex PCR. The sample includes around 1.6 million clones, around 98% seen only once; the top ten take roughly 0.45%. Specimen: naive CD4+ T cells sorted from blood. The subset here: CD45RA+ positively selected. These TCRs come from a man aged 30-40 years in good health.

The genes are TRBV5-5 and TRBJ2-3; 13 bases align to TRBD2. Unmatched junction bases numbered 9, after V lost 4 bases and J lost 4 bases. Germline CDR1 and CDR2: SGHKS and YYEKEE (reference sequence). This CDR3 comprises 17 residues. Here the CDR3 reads CASSLRLAGGQADTQYF. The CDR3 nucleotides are TGTGCCAGCAGCCTAAGACTAGCGGGAGGCCAGGCAGATACGCAGTATTTT. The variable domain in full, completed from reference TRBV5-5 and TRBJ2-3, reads DAGVTQSPTHLIKTRGQQVTLRCSPISGHKSVSWYQQVLGQGPQFIFQYYEKEERGRGNFPDRFSARQFPNYSSELNVNALLLGDSALYLCASSLRLAGGQADTQYFGPGTRLTVL.

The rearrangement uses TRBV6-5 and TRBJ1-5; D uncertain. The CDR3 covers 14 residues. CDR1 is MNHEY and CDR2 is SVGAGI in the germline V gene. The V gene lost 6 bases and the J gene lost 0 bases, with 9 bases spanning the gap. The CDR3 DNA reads TGTGCCAGCAGACCGGACGTTAGCAATCAGCCCCAGCATTTT. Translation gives CASRPDVSNQPQHF.

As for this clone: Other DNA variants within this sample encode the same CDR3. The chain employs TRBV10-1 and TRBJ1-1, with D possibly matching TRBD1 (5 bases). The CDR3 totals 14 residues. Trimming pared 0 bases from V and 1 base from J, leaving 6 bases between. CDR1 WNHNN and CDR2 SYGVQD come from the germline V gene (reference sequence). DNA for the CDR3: TGCGCCAGCAGTGAGTCAGGGGCGAACACTGAAGCTTTCTTT. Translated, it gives CASSESGANTEAFF.

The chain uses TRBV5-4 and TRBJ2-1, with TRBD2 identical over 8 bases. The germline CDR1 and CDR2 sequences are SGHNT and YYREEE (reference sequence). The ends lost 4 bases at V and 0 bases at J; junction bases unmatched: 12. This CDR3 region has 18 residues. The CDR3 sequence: CASSPRASGSSSYNEQFF. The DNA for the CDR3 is TGTGCCAGCAGCCCCCGGGCTAGCGGGTCCAGCTCCTACAATGAGCAGTTCTTC.

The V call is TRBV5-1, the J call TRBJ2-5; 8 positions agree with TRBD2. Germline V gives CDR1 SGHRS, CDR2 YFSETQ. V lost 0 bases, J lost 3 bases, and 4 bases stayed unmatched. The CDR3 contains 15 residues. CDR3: CASSLDRTSKETQYF. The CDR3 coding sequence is TGCGCCAGCAGCTTGGACAGGACTAGCAAAGAGACCCAGTACTTC.

The CDR3: CASSPRALLAGVDGEQFF. In nucleotides, the CDR3 is TGTGCCAGCTCACCGAGAGCACTCCTAGCGGGAGTTGATGGTGAGCAGTTCTTC. The chain combines TRBV18 with TRBJ2-1; TRBD2 aligns across 10 bases. Germline V gene sequence: CDR1 KGHSH, CDR2 LQKENI. Trimming took 3 bases from V and 9 from J; bases not matched to a gene: 17. The CDR3 is made up of 18 amino acids.

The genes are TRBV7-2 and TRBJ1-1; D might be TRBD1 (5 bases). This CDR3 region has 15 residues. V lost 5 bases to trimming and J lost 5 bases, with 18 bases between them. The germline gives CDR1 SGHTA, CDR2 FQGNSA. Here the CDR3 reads CASSTFRVGETEAFF. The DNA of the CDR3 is TGTGCCAGCAGCACTTTTCGAGTAGGGGAGACTGAAGCTTTCTTT.

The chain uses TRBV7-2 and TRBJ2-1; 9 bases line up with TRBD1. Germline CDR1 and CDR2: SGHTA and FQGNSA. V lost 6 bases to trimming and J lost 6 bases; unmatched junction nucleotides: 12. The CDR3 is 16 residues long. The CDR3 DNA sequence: TGTGCCAGCAGACCACCCCCGGGACAGGGTGGCAATGAGCAGTTCTTC. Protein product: CASRPPPGQGGNEQFF.

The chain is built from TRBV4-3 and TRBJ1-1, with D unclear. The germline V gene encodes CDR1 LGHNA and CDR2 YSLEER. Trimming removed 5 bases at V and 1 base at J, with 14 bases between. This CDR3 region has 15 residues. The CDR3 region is CASSTHDHKNTEAFF. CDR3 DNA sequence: TGCGCCAGCAGCACTCATGACCATAAGAACACTGAAGCTTTCTTT.

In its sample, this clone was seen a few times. The CDR3 region is CASSWGQETQYF. CDR3 DNA sequence: TGCGCCAGCAGCTGGGGCCAAGAGACCCAGTACTTC. The V call is TRBV5-1, the J call TRBJ2-5; the D is unclear. CDR3 length: 12 amino acids. V lost 3 bases and J lost 1, with 4 bases in between. CDR1 and CDR2 (germline): SGHRS, YFSETQ.

The CDR3 region is CASIGRPPSSYEQYF. CDR3 nucleotide sequence: TGTGCCAGCATCGGGAGGCCCCCGAGCTCCTACGAGCAGTACTTC. V usage is TRBV6-1 and J usage is TRBJ2-7, with 7 nucleotides matching TRBD2. J was trimmed by 0 bases and V by 7 bases; bases with no gene match: 9. Germline V gene data show CDR1 as MNHNS and CDR2 as SASEGT. The CDR3 totals 15 residues.

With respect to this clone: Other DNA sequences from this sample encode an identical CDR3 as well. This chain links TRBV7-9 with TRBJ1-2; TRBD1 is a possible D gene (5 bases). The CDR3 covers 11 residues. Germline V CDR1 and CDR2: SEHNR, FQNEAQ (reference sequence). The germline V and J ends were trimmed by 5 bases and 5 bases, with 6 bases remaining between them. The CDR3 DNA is TGTGCCAGCAGCCCAGGGTATGGCTACACCTTC. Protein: CASSPGYGYTF.

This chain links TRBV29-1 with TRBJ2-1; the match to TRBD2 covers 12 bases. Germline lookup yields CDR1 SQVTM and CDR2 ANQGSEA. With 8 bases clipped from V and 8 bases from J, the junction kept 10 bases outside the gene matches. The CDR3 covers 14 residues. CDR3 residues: CSFLAGGPSDEQFF. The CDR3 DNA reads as TGCAGCTTCCTAGCGGGAGGGCCCTCGGATGAGCAGTTCTTC.

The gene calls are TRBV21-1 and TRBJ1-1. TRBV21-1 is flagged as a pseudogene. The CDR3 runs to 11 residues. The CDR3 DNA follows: TGTGCCAGCAGCAATTGGGACTCGGCTTTCTTT. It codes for CASSNWDSAFF.

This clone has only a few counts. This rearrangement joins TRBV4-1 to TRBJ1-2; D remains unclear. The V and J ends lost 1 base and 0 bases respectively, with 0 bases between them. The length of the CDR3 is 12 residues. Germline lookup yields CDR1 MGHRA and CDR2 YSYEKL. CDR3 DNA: TGCGCCAGCAGCCAAGCTAACTATGGCTACACCTTC. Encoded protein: CASSQANYGYTF.

The CDR3, as DNA: TGTGCCAGTACGGGATGGACAGGCCTATCTACCTATGGCTACACCTTC. This translates into CASTGWTGLSTYGYTF. V and J are TRBV19 and TRBJ1-2, with 7 bases that match TRBD1. Germline loops: CDR1 LNHDA, CDR2 SQIVND (reference sequence). With 7 bases clipped from V and 4 bases from J, the junction kept 15 bases outside the gene matches. This CDR3 has 16 residues.

The CDR3 reads CASSLKPGGETQYF. The CDR3 coding sequence is TGTGCCAGCAGTCTTAAACCGGGGGGAGAGACCCAGTACTTC. J is TRBJ2-5 and V is TRBV9; 7 bases fit TRBD2. Germline lookup yields CDR1 SGDLS and CDR2 YYNGEE. With 5 bases clipped from V and 4 bases from J, the junction kept 8 bases outside the gene matches. The CDR3 consists of 14 residues.

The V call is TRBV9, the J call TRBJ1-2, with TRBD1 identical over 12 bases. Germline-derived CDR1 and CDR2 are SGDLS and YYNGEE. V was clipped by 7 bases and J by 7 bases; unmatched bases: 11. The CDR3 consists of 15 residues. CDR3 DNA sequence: TGTGCCAGCGAGGCGAGGGGACAGGGGGCCGGTGGCTACACCTTC. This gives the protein CASEARGQGAGGYTF.

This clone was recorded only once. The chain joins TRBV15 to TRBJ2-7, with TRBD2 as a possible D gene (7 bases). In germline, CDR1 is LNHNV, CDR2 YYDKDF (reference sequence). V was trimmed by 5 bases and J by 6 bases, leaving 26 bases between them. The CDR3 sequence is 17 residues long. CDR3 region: CATSPYLGGGGSSEQYF. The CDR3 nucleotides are TGTGCCACCAGCCCGTACTTGGGAGGGGGGGGATCGTCCGAGCAGTACTTC.

The CDR3 loop reads CATSRVNRAFGNTIYF. CDR3 sequence (DNA): TGTGCCACCAGCAGAGTGAACCGGGCTTTTGGAAACACCATATATTTT. This chain links TRBV15 with TRBJ1-3, with no clear D. CDR3 length equals 16 residues. Trimming took 1 base from V and 3 from J, leaving 13 bases between them. In germline, CDR1 is LNHNV, CDR2 YYDKDF (reference sequence).

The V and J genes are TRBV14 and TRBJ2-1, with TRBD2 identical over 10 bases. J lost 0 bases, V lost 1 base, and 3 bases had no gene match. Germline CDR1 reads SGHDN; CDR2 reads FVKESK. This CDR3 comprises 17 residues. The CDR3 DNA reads TGTGCCAGCAGCCAAGCAAGACTAGCGGGCTCCTACAATGAGCAGTTCTTC. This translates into CASSQARLAGSYNEQFF. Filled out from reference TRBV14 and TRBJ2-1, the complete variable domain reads EAGVTQFPSHSVIEKGQTVTLRCDPISGHDNLYWYRRVMGKEIKFLLHFVKESKQDESGMPNNRFLAERTGGTYSTLKVQPAELEDSGVYFCASSQARLAGSYNEQFFGPGTRLTVL.

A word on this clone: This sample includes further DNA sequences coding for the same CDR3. For the CDR3, the DNA is TGTGCCAGCAGTCCAGGGACAGCCAACTATGGCTACACCTTC. Translated, it gives CASSPGTANYGYTF. The chain combines TRBV28 with TRBJ1-2; 7 nucleotides align to TRBD1. The CDR3 has 14 residues. After removal of 5 bases from V and 2 bases from J, the junction contained 5 bases not matched to a gene. Germline V gene sequence: CDR1 MDHEN, CDR2 SYDVKM.

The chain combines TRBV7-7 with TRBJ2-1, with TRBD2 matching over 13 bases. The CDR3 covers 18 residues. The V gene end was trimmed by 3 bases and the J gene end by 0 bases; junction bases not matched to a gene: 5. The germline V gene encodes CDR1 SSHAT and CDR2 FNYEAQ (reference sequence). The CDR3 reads CASSLTSGRLSSYNEQFF. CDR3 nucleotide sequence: TGTGCCAGCAGCTTGACTAGCGGGAGGTTGAGCTCCTACAATGAGCAGTTCTTC.

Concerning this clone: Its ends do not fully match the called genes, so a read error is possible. The CDR3 loop is CASSLGTGSTIYF. The CDR3 DNA reads as TGTGCCAGCAGTTTAGGGACTGGAAGCACCATATATTTT. The chain links TRBV27 to TRBJ1-3, with D maybe TRBD1 (5 bases). Per the germline V gene, CDR1 is MNHEY and CDR2 is SMNVEV (reference sequence). This CDR3 has 13 residues.

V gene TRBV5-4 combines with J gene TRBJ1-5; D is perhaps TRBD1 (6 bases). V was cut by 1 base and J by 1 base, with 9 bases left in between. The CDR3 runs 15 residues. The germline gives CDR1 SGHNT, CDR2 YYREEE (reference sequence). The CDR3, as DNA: TGTGCCAGCAGCTTGTGGGGGCCAAGCAATCAGCCCCAGCATTTT. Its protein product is CASSLWGPSNQPQHF.

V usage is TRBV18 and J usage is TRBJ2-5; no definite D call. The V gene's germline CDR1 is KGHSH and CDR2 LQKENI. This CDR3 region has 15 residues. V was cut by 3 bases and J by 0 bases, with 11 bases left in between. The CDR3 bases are TGTGCCAGCTCACCCGAGCAGTTGAACCAAGAGACCCAGTACTTC. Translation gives CASSPEQLNQETQYF.

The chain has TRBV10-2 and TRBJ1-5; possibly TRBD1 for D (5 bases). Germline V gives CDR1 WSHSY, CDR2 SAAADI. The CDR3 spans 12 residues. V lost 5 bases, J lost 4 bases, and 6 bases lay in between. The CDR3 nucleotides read TGCGCCAGCAGTAACAGGAATCAGCCCCAGCATTTT. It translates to CASSNRNQPQHF.

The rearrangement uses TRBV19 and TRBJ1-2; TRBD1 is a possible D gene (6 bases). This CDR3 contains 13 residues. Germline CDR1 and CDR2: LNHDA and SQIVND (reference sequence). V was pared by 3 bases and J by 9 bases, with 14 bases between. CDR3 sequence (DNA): TGTGCCAGTAGTATCAATTCACAGGGACGCTACACCTTC. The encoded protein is CASSINSQGRYTF.

The CDR3 loop reads CASSLGYKATYRDTEAFF. The CDR3 DNA follows: TGTGCCAGCAGTTTAGGGTACAAGGCCACGTACCGGGACACTGAAGCTTTCTTT. The rearrangement joins TRBV28 to TRBJ1-1; D gene uncertain. Germline V CDR1 and CDR2: MDHEN, SYDVKM. Deletions cut 2 bases from V and 3 bases from J, with 22 bases between. The CDR3 extends over 18 amino acids. Full variable domain (rest looked up from reference TRBV28 and TRBJ1-1): DVKVTQSSRYLVKRTGEKVFLECVQDMDHENMFWYRQDPGLGLRLIYFSYDVKMKEKGDIPEGYSVSREKKERFSLILESASTNQTSMYLCASSLGYKATYRDTEAFFGQGTRLTVV.